Below are 5 T cell receptor beta chains sequenced from a single sample in a study of identical twins (dated by TCRdb to 2016 to 2017). The library was built by means of 5' RACE. Sequenced on an Illumina HiSeq 2000. Using fastp trimming at Q25 and MiXCR clonotype assembly, TCRdb reanalyzed the public sequencing data and kept in-frame beta chains. CDR3 protein sequences are deduplicated, and each keeps its most common genes and DNA. The sample yields 450,000 to 650,000 distinct CDR3 sequences; roughly 15% were counted once. The ten top clones hold 0.35% to 0.45% of the sample. This sample was shared with a second study, whose subject was yellow fever vaccine responses in identical twins.

Specimen: CD4+ T cells sorted from blood. These receptors originate from a woman younger than 35 in good health.

This clonotype showed up many times. The genes are TRBV24-1 and TRBJ2-3; the D is unclear. The length of the CDR3 is 12 residues. Germline loops: CDR1 KGHDR, CDR2 SFDVKD. Trimming shortened V by 7 bases and J by 2 bases, and 6 bases separated the two germline ends. CDR3 sequence reads: CATSSSTDTQYF. DNA for the CDR3: TGTGCCACCAGCAGCTCCACAGATACGCAGTATTTT.

This clonotype was seen a handful of times. This chain connects TRBV5-6 to TRBJ1-5; TRBD1 is a possible D gene (6 bases). Germline V CDR1 and CDR2: SGHDT, YYEEEE. The V end was cut by 2 bases, the J end by 2 bases, with 11 bases between. This CDR3 comprises 15 residues. CDR3 DNA: TGTGCCAGCAGCTTACAGGGCCGGGGCAATCAGCCCCAGCATTTT. It yields the protein CASSLQGRGNQPQHF. Full variable domain (remainder filled in from reference TRBV5-6 and TRBJ1-5): DAGVTQSPTHLIKTRGQQVTLRCSPKSGHDTVSWYQQALGQGPQFIFQYYEEEERQRGNFPDRFSGHQFPNYSSELNVNALLLGDSALYLCASSLQGRGNQPQHFGDGTRLSIL.

This clonotype has just a few counts. The chain joins TRBV6-1 to TRBJ2-3; 10 nucleotides agree with TRBD1. Looked up from germline, CDR1 is MNHNS and CDR2 is SASEGT. The V gene end was trimmed by 5 bases and the J gene end by 2 bases; junction bases not matched to a gene: 7. The CDR3 contains 16 residues. The CDR3 DNA is TGTGCCAGCAGTACCGGGACAGGGGATGACACAGATACGCAGTATTTT. Encoded protein: CASSTGTGDDTDTQYF.

This clonotype came up a few times. The gene calls are TRBV2 and TRBJ1-2, with a weak D call TRBD1 (6 bases). The CDR3 has 14 residues. Looked up from germline, CDR1 is SNHLY and CDR2 is FYNNEI. V lost 6 bases to trimming and J lost 0 bases, with 11 bases between them. This CDR3 is CASSTGLSNYGYTF. As DNA, the CDR3 is TGTGCCAGCAGCACAGGGCTCTCTAACTATGGCTACACCTTC.

This clonotype appeared a few times. The chain couples TRBV5-1 to TRBJ2-1; 11 positions agree with TRBD2. CDR1 and CDR2 from the germline V gene are SGHRS and YFSETQ. Losses at the gene ends were 4 bases for V and 0 bases for J; bases not matched to a gene: 6. The CDR3 contains 17 residues. The CDR3, as DNA: TGCGCCAGCAGCCCCGGGACTAGCGGAGGCTCCTACAATGAGCAGTTCTTC. Translation: CASSPGTSGGSYNEQFF.